These 2 T cell receptor beta chains share one sample of origin, sequenced in a study of vaccination and CD4 T cells after COVID-19. Treatment of the sample: approximately nine-day PBMC culture with coronavirus spike peptide pools or control peptides (ViraFEST assay). What these receptors recognize is not known. Sequencing of DNA taken from cultured CD4+ T cells relied on the Oncomine TCR Beta short-read assay. TCRdb re-analysed the PCR reads in MiXCR, keeping a single row per CDR3 protein. This sample has about 15,000 distinct CDR3 sequences, with roughly 61% found just once. Source material: CD4+ T cells from blood, cultured in vitro. These TCRs come from a human donor who had recovered from COVID-19.

The chain has TRBV30 and TRBJ1-6; 9 bases map to TRBD1. Germline trimming cut 5 bases from V and 7 bases from J; bases unmatched to any gene: 9. The CDR3 covers 15 residues. Germline CDR1 reads GTSNPN; CDR2 reads SVGIG (reference sequence). The CDR3 sequence: CAWGQNRGLNSPLHF. The CDR3 DNA sequence: TGTGCCTGGGGCCAAAACAGGGGGCTGAATTCACCCCTCCACTTT.

The chain combines TRBV6-1 with TRBJ2-3; D call uncertain. Per the germline V gene, CDR1 is MNHNS and CDR2 is SASEGT. V was trimmed by 6 bases and J by 0 bases, leaving 7 bases between them. This CDR3 has 13 amino acids. The CDR3 region has the DNA TGTGCCAGCAGCGGTGTTAGCACAGATACGCAGTATTTT. Amino acid sequence: CASSGVSTDTQYF.